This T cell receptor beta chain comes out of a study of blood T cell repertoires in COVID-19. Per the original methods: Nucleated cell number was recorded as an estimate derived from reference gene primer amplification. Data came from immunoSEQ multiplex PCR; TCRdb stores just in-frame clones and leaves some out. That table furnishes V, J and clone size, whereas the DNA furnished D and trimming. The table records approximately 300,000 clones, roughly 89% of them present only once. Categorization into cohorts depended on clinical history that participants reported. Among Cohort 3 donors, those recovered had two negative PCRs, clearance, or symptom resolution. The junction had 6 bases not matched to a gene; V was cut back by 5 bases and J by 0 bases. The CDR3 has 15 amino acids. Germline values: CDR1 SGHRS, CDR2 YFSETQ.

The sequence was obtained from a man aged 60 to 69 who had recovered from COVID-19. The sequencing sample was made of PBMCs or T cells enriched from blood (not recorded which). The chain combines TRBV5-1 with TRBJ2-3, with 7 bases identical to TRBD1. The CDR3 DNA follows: TGCGCCAGCAGTCGGGACAGTTCTAGCACAGATACGCAGTATTTT. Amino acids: CASSRDSSSTDTQYF.